The TCR beta chain described here comes from a study of tumor-infiltrating lymphocytes in oesophageal squamous cell carcinoma (dated by TCRdb to 2016 to 2017). The library was prepared using PCR. Sequencing took place on an Illumina HiSeq 2000. Clones were called with MiXCR by TCRdb after fastp trimmed the public reads at Q25, and only in-frame beta chains were retained. Rows with a matching CDR3 protein are joined into one entry that keeps the most common DNA and genes. The sample table contains 14,000 or so distinct CDR3 sequences; only one count was recorded for roughly half of them. In total, the top ten clones hold less than 15% of the sample. A distance of 21 bases separates the germline ends of V and J, which lose 6 bases and 0 bases respectively. In the germline V gene, CDR1 corresponds to MGHDK and CDR2 to SYGVNS. The cysteine opens and the phenylalanine closes a CDR3 of 18 amino acids. The DNA shown is the 54-base CDR3, in frame from base 1.

Concerning this clonotype itself: The specificity of this receptor is unknown. Qualities for individual bases were not recorded, and no much larger clone is one base off.

This clonotype was sampled from a male donor with esophageal squamous cell carcinoma. The chain couples TRBV25-1 to TRBJ2-1; the D gene assignment is perhaps TRBD1 or TRBD2, with each matching 5 bases. The sample taken for sequencing was blood. The DNA sequence is as follows: TGTGCCAGCAGACCAAATTTGGGACCTACCGACTCCTACAATGAGCAGTTCTTC. It translates as CASRPNLGPTDSYNEQFF.